This T cell receptor (beta chain) comes out of a study of blood T cells in healthy people across ages. Study-wide points: Roughly linear age-related decline in beta diversity appeared, significant by age approximately 43.

The sample providers were healthy Caucasian people from Russia, aged roughly 6 to 90. Each of the donors had around 10 milliliters of peripheral blood drawn into EDTA-treated Vacutainer tubes. This CDR3 is built from 15 residues. Germline CDR1 and CDR2: KGHDR and SFDVKD. For this clonotype: The antigen remains undetermined.

Primed by a sample-barcoded 5' primer and a J-beta primer mix, a second PCR proceeded for roughly 7 to 11 cycles. Each CDR3 protein is one row after TCRdb ran MiXCR on the 5' RACE reads. Of fewer than 900,000 distinct CDR3 sequences listed, roughly 45% are singletons. The sample was blood. This chain uses TRBV24-1 with TRBJ2-5; maybe TRBD1 (5 bases). The DNA end is a closer match to TRBJ2-7, so the J assignment may be wrong. The receptor's source is a woman aged 60 to 75 in good health. The CDR3 protein is CATSDSKGVRAEQYF. The CDR3 bases are TGTGCCACCAGTGATTCAAAAGGGGTTCGGGCCGAGCAGTACTTC.